The 5 T cell receptor beta chains below all came from one sample that was sequenced in a study of shared clonotypes between healthy human individuals. Libraries were prepared by immunoSEQ multiplex PCR; TCRdb keeps only in-frame clonotypes and omits some of them. The table shows under 2,500,000 clones, with around 95% occurring only once. The sequenced sample consisted of naive CD4+ T cells sorted from blood. Subset noted: CD45RA+ positively selected. The receptors come from a man aged 18 to 35 in good health.

This clone was counted once. This rearrangement joins TRBV4-3 to TRBJ2-2; 7 bases are a match to TRBD1. CDR3 length: 16 residues. Germline V CDR1 and CDR2: LGHNA, YSLEER. V gave up 0 bases and J gave up 5 bases; unmatched junction bases: 6. CDR3 region: CASSQETGQSTGELFF. In DNA form, the CDR3 reads TGCGCCAGCAGCCAAGAGACAGGGCAAAGTACCGGGGAGCTGTTTTTT.

The CDR3, as DNA: TGCAGCGTTGATGGTAGCGGGAGCTACAATGAGCAGTTCTTC. Protein product: CSVDGSGSYNEQFF. The rearrangement uses TRBV29-1 and TRBJ2-1; TRBD2 agrees at 9 bases. Trimming cost V 3 bases and J 3 bases; bases outside gene matches: 3. This CDR3 is 14 amino acids long. The germline CDR1 and CDR2 sequences are SQVTM and ANQGSEA.

This clone has only one observation. The chain is built from TRBV5-1 and TRBJ2-7; D may be TRBD1 or TRBD2 (5 bases each). CDR1 SGHRS and CDR2 YFSETQ come from the germline V gene. Trimming took off 4 bases at V and 7 bases at J, with 15 bases between the two ends. This CDR3 is 13 amino acids long. The CDR3 nucleotides are TGCGCCAGCAGCCCCGGGACCTCCTTAGAGCAGTACTTC. Translated, it gives CASSPGTSLEQYF.

The genes are TRBV7-2 and TRBJ2-1; D is undetermined. Germline CDR1 and CDR2: SGHTA and FQGNSA. The CDR3 spans 15 residues. Trimming took off 0 bases at V and 3 bases at J, with 9 bases between the two ends. The CDR3 loop is CASSLAGGLYNEQFF. CDR3 DNA sequence: TGTGCCAGCAGCTTAGCGGGTGGGCTCTACAATGAGCAGTTCTTC.

The rearrangement uses TRBV4-1 and TRBJ2-5; TRBD2 matches 9 bases. The trim removed 3 bases at V and 4 bases at J, leaving 6 bases unmatched. The CDR3 runs 15 residues. Germline V gene data show CDR1 as MGHRA and CDR2 as YSYEKL. The CDR3 reads CASSQGLAEAETQYF. CDR3 DNA: TGCGCCAGCAGCCAGGGACTAGCTGAGGCAGAGACCCAGTACTTC.